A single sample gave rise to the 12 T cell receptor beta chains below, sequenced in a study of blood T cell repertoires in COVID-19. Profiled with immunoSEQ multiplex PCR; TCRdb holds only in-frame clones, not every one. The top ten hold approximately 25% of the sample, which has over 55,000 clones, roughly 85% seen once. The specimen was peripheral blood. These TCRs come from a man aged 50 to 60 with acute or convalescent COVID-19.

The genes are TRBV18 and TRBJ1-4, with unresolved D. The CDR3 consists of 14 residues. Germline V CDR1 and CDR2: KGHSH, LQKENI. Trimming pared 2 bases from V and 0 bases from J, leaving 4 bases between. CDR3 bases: TGTGCCAGCTCACCAGCGGCAACTAATGAAAAACTGTTTTTT. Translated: CASSPAATNEKLFF.

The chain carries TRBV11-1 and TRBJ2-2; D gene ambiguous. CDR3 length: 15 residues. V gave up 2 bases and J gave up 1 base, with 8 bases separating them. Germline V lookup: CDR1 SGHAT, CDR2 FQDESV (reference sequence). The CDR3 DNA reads TGTGCCAGCAGCTTAAACTCAGGGAACACCGGGGAGCTGTTTTTT. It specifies CASSLNSGNTGELFF.

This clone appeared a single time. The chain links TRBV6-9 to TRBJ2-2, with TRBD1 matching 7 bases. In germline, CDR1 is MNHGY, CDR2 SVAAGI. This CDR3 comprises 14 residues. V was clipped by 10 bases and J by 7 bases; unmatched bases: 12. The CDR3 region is CAILRGQSGGELFF. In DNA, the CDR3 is TGTGCCATCCTCAGGGGACAGAGTGGCGGGGAGCTGTTTTTT.

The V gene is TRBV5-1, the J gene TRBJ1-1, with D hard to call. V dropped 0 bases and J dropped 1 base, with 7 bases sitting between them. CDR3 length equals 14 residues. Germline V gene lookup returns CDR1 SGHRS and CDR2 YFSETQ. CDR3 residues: CASSLAGKNTEAFF. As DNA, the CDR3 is TGCGCCAGCAGCTTGGCGGGGAAGAACACTGAAGCTTTCTTT.

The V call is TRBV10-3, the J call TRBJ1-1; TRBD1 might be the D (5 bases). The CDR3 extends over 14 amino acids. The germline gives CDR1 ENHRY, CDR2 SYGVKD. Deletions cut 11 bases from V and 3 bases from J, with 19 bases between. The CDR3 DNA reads TGTGCCCTCGTGTCCGGGGGTAGAGACACTGAAGCTTTCTTT. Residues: CALVSGGRDTEAFF.

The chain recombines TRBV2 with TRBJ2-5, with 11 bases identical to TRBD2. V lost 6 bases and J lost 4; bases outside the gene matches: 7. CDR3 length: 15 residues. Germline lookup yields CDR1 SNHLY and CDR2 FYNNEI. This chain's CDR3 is CASRPTSGGGETQYF. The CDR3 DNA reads TGTGCCAGCAGGCCCACTAGCGGGGGCGGAGAGACCCAGTACTTC.

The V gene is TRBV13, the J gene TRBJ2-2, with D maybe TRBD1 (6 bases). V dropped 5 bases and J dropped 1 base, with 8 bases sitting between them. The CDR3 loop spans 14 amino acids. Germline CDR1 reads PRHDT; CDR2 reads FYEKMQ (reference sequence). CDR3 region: CASSRTENTGELFF. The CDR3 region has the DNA TGTGCCAGCAGCAGGACAGAGAACACCGGGGAGCTGTTTTTT.

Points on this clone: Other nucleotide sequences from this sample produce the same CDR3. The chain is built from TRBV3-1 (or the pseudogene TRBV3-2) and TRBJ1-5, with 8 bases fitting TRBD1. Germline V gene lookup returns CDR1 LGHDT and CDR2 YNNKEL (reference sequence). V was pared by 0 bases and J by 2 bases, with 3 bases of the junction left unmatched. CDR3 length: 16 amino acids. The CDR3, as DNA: TGTGCCAGCAGCCAAGATTCAGGGGGCGGCAATCAGCCCCAGCATTTT. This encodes CASSQDSGGGNQPQHF.

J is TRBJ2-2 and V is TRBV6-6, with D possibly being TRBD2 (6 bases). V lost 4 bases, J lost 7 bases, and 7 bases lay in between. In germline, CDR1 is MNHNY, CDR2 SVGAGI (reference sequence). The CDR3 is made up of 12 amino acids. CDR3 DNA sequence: TGTGCCAGCAGTTCCGGGGGCGGGGAGCTGTTTTTT. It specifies CASSSGGGELFF.

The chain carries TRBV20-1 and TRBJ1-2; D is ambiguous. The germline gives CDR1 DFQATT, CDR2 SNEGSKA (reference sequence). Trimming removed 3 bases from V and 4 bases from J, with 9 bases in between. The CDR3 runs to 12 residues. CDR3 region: CSASRESYGYTF. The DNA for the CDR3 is TGCAGTGCTAGTAGGGAGAGCTATGGCTACACCTTC.

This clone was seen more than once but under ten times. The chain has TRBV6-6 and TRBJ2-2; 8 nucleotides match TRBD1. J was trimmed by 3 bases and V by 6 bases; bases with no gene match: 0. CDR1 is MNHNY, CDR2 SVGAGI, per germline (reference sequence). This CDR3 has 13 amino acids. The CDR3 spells CASRQGDTGELFF. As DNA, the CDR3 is TGTGCCAGCAGACAGGGGGACACCGGGGAGCTGTTTTTT.

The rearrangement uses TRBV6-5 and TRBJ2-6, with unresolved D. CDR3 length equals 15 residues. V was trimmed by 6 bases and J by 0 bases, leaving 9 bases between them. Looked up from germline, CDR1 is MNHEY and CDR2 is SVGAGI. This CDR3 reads CASRERYSGANVLTF. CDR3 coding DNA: TGTGCCAGCAGAGAGAGGTACTCTGGGGCCAACGTCCTGACTTTC.